This T cell receptor (beta chain) was captured in a study of OX40 agonist ivuxolimab in advanced cancers. Looking at the study overall: Clinicians treated patients with ivuxolimab, an agonistic anti-OX40 (CD134) antibody. Dose-escalation cases comprised hepatocellular carcinoma, melanoma, renal cell or head and neck cancer. Findings and limits, study-wide: Some nonresponders also had low normalized T-cell clonal expansion.

Unmatched junction bases numbered 5, after V lost 3 bases and J lost 1 base. Germline lookup yields CDR1 ENHRY and CDR2 SYGVKD. The CDR3 has 15 amino acids. Some clones are missing from TCRdb's copy, which holds only in-frame ones; the method was immunoSEQ multiplex PCR. The sample carries 15,000 or so clones, roughly four fifths recorded once. Details on this clone: Its antigen is undetermined.

V gene TRBV10-3 combines with J gene TRBJ1-1; 7 bases align to TRBD1. Sequenced here: CD4+ or CD8+ T cells sorted from blood, sampled in a trial of the OX40 agonist ivuxolimab. This clonotype was obtained from an adult with an advanced solid tumor such as melanoma, head and neck, liver or kidney cancer. This CDR3 reads CAISEGGQSNTEAFF. The CDR3 DNA follows: TGTGCCATCAGTGAAGGGGGACAGTCGAACACTGAAGCTTTCTTT.